These 31 T cell receptor beta chains came from one sample sequenced in a study of T-cell reconstitution after alpha-beta-depleted transplantation in children. Unique molecular identifiers tagged the TCRbeta library. TCRdb reprocessed the PCR reads via MiXCR and lists one record per CDR3 protein. The top ten hold 29% of the sample, which has approximately 430,000 distinct CDR3 sequences, around 16% seen once. The sequenced sample was PBMCs, mostly from graft donor cells, obtained 360 days after TCRalphabeta/CD19-depleted stem cell transplant. These receptors were taken from a boy under two years old who had a stem cell transplant for Wiskott-Aldrich syndrome, so the T cells may come from the graft donor.

V and J are TRBV6-5 and TRBJ2-1; TRBD1 might be the D (6 bases). V gave up 4 bases and J gave up 9 bases, with 10 bases separating them. Germline V gene lookup returns CDR1 MNHEY and CDR2 SVGAGI. This CDR3 is 12 amino acids long. The CDR3 DNA reads TGTGCCAGCAGTTGGCTAGGGGGTGAGCAGTTCTTC. It is translated as CASSWLGGEQFF.

J is TRBJ2-7 and V is TRBV5-1; D may be TRBD1 or TRBD2 (5 bases each). The CDR3 is made up of 16 amino acids. Germline V gene sequence: CDR1 SGHRS, CDR2 YFSETQ. V dropped 1 base and J dropped 2 bases, with 16 bases sitting between them. This chain's CDR3 is CASSLTLGPVPYEQYF. In DNA, the CDR3 is TGCGCCAGCAGCTTGACATTGGGACCGGTCCCCTACGAGCAGTACTTC.

J is TRBJ2-2 and V is TRBV20-1; the D gene could be TRBD1 or TRBD2 (6 bases each). The germline CDR1 and CDR2 sequences are DFQATT and SNEGSKA (reference sequence). This CDR3 comprises 14 residues. With 6 bases removed from V and 6 bases from J, the gap between germline ends came to 17 bases. CDR3: CSARVAEGAGELFF. The CDR3 bases are TGCAGTGCCCGAGTGGCGGAGGGGGCCGGGGAGCTGTTTTTT.

The rearrangement uses TRBV24-1 and TRBJ2-5, with TRBD1 as a possible D gene (6 bases). V was clipped by 1 base and J by 3 bases, with 8 bases between them. Germline loops: CDR1 KGHDR, CDR2 SFDVKD. The CDR3 covers 14 residues. CDR3 region: CATSDFHREETQYF. The CDR3 DNA sequence: TGTGCCACCAGTGATTTCCACAGGGAAGAGACCCAGTACTTC.

This clonotype came up many times. The chain uses TRBV4-2 and TRBJ2-1, with no clear D. CDR1 is LGHNA, CDR2 YNFKEQ, per germline. V was clipped by 4 bases and J by 6 bases, with 10 bases between them. The CDR3 covers 13 residues. The CDR3 DNA reads as TGTGCCAGCAGCCTTCGGCATACCAATGAGCAGTTCTTC. Translated, it gives CASSLRHTNEQFF.

The V and J genes are TRBV4-1 and TRBJ2-7; TRBD2 is a possible D gene (7 bases). Deletions cut 5 bases from V and 1 base from J, with 21 bases between. The germline V gene has CDR1 MGHRA and CDR2 YSYEKL. The CDR3 is made up of 17 amino acids. The CDR3 loop is CASSTRQPGGLSYEQYF. The CDR3 coding sequence is TGCGCCAGCAGCACCCGACAGCCCGGGGGGCTTTCCTACGAGCAGTACTTC.

V is TRBV4-3 and J is TRBJ2-5, with D possibly TRBD2 on 6 matching bases. The germline CDR1 and CDR2 sequences are LGHNA and YSLEER. Trimming left V 0 bases short and J 5 bases short, with 16 bases between. The CDR3 contains 16 residues. CDR3 loop: CASSQEPLGLAETQYF. The CDR3 DNA is TGCGCCAGCAGCCAAGAGCCGCTAGGGCTAGCGGAGACCCAGTACTTC.

The chain employs TRBV6-5 and TRBJ2-7; a weak D match, TRBD1 (6 bases). Trimming took 0 bases from V and 7 from J, leaving 25 bases between them. The CDR3 is 18 amino acids. The germline V gene has CDR1 MNHEY and CDR2 SVGAGI. CDR3 bases: TGTGCCAGCAGTTACTCTGCACCTATCAGGGGTCCTCAAAGGGAGCAGTACTTC. Its protein is CASSYSAPIRGPQREQYF.

This clonotype was seen repeatedly, ten times or more. The rearrangement uses TRBV25-1 and TRBJ2-7; TRBD2 aligns across 7 bases. This CDR3 contains 14 residues. Germline V CDR1 and CDR2: MGHDK, SYGVNS. J gave up 5 bases and V 0 bases, and 4 bases lay outside the gene matches. The DNA of the CDR3 is TGTGCCAGCAGTGAATACGGGAGGAGGGACGAGCAGTACTTC. Translating it yields CASSEYGRRDEQYF.

The chain carries TRBV29-1 and TRBJ2-5; D remains ambiguous. Germline lookup yields CDR1 SQVTM and CDR2 ANQGSEA. The V end was cut by 1 base, the J end by 6 bases, with 12 bases between. This CDR3 comprises 13 residues. CDR3 sequence reads: CSVEGQVTQTQYF. The DNA of the CDR3 is TGCAGCGTTGAAGGACAAGTCACCCAGACCCAGTACTTC.

This clonotype was seen a handful of times. The chain recombines TRBV5-6 with TRBJ2-7; 9 nucleotides agree with TRBD2. This CDR3 is built from 16 residues. The trim removed 4 bases at V and 1 base at J, leaving 9 bases unmatched. The germline CDR1 and CDR2 sequences are SGHDT and YYEEEE. CDR3 in amino acids: CASSDPTSGRSYEQYF. The DNA for the CDR3 is TGTGCCAGCAGCGATCCTACTAGCGGGCGATCCTACGAGCAGTACTTC.

The V gene is TRBV11-2, the J gene TRBJ2-1; D is perhaps TRBD2 (5 bases). Germline loops: CDR1 SGHAT, CDR2 FQNNGV. The CDR3 has 16 residues. Trimming cost V 4 bases and J 0 bases, with 13 bases left between them. CDR3 region: CASSYLKRSSYNEQFF. The DNA for the CDR3 is TGTGCCAGCAGCTACCTGAAGCGGAGCTCCTACAATGAGCAGTTCTTC.

This clonotype was observed a few times. This chain links TRBV18 with TRBJ2-7; 13 nucleotides match TRBD2. Germline V gene sequence: CDR1 KGHSH, CDR2 LQKENI. This CDR3 is 16 amino acids long. The trim removed 4 bases at V and 0 bases at J, leaving 3 bases unmatched. The CDR3 DNA follows: TGTGCCAGCTCACTCGGACTAGCGGGAGCCTCCTACGAGCAGTACTTC. Protein product: CASSLGLAGASYEQYF.

The gene calls are TRBV11-2 and TRBJ2-7; D gene ambiguous. V lost 4 bases to trimming and J lost 2 bases, with 12 bases between them. The CDR3 spans 14 residues. Germline loops: CDR1 SGHAT, CDR2 FQNNGV. CDR3 DNA sequence: TGTGCCAGCAGCTACCCCGTTTTGCCCTACGAGCAGTACTTC. Its translation: CASSYPVLPYEQYF.

This clonotype was seen more than once but under ten times. The V call is TRBV14, the J call TRBJ2-6, with 14 bases that match TRBD2. The CDR3 is 21 residues long. Germline V gene sequence: CDR1 SGHDN, CDR2 FVKESK. J gave up 2 bases and V 1 base, and 10 bases lay outside the gene matches. The CDR3 DNA is TGTGCCAGCAGCCAAGGAAGGAATAGGACTAGCGGGAGGACTGGGGCCAACGTCCTGACTTTC. Its protein product is CASSQGRNRTSGRTGANVLTF.

This clonotype was observed a handful of times. The chain combines TRBV6-5 with TRBJ2-2; TRBD2 is a possible D gene (6 bases). V lost 2 bases to trimming and J lost 1 base, with 11 bases between them. This CDR3 region has 16 residues. Germline loops: CDR1 MNHEY, CDR2 SVGAGI. The CDR3 loop is CASSYGGTENTGELFF. The CDR3 bases are TGTGCCAGCAGTTACGGAGGGACCGAGAACACCGGGGAGCTGTTTTTT.

The chain uses TRBV11-3 and TRBJ2-2; no reliable D call. CDR1 and CDR2 (germline): SGHNT, YENEEA. The CDR3 loop spans 13 amino acids. The germline V and J ends were trimmed by 7 bases and 1 base, with 7 bases remaining between them. The CDR3 nucleotides are TGTGCCAGCAATCAAGGGAACACCGGGGAGCTGTTTTTT. As protein: CASNQGNTGELFF.

This clonotype was observed a few times. The V gene is TRBV12-3 or TRBV12-4, the J gene TRBJ1-1, with unresolved D. V was trimmed by 1 base and J by 4 bases, leaving 7 bases between them. This CDR3 contains 13 residues. This CDR3 reads CASSLERFTEAFF. The CDR3 DNA follows: TGTGCCAGCAGTTTAGAGCGGTTCACTGAAGCTTTCTTT.

This clonotype was seen more than once but under ten times. The rearrangement uses TRBV29-1 and TRBJ2-7; 10 nucleotides match TRBD2. Losses at the gene ends were 4 bases for V and 0 bases for J; bases not matched to a gene: 3. CDR3 size: 14 residues. Per the germline V gene, CDR1 is SQVTM and CDR2 is ANQGSEA. CDR3: CSVGIAGGSYEQYF. DNA for the CDR3: TGCAGCGTTGGGATAGCGGGAGGCTCCTACGAGCAGTACTTC.

The chain combines TRBV5-1 with TRBJ2-7; D is uncertain. CDR3 size: 14 residues. CDR1 is SGHRS and CDR2 is YFSETQ in the germline V gene. V was shortened by 0 bases and J by 2 bases, with 9 bases between the two germline ends. CDR3: CASSLVASTYEQYF. CDR3 nucleotide sequence: TGCGCCAGCAGCTTGGTTGCGAGTACCTACGAGCAGTACTTC.

This clonotype was seen only a few times. The J gene is TRBJ2-3, the V gene TRBV29-1; D is uncertain. This CDR3 contains 12 residues. Germline values: CDR1 SQVTM, CDR2 ANQGSEA. V was cut by 4 bases and J by 5 bases, with 10 bases left in between. The CDR3 reads CSVVPDGDTQYF. CDR3 bases: TGCAGCGTTGTCCCGGATGGAGATACGCAGTATTTT.

This clonotype was detected a few times. The genes are TRBV5-1 and TRBJ2-2, with no clear D. The V and J ends lost 2 bases and 0 bases respectively, with 14 bases between them. The CDR3 length is 17 residues. The germline V gene encodes CDR1 SGHRS and CDR2 YFSETQ. The CDR3: CASSFPRQDPNTGELFF. CDR3 bases: TGCGCCAGCAGCTTCCCCCGGCAGGACCCGAACACCGGGGAGCTGTTTTTT.

This clonotype was found a few times. The chain recombines TRBV29-1 with TRBJ2-5; TRBD1 might be the D (5 bases). The germline V and J ends were trimmed by 7 bases and 2 bases, with 14 bases remaining between them. CDR3 length: 13 amino acids. The germline CDR1 and CDR2 sequences are SQVTM and ANQGSEA. The CDR3 nucleotides read TGCAGCGCACCCACAGGAAATCAAGAGACCCAGTACTTC. This gives the protein CSAPTGNQETQYF.

This clonotype was recorded a few times. This chain links TRBV12-3 or TRBV12-4 with TRBJ1-1, with D hard to call. V was cut by 2 bases and J by 4 bases, with 8 bases left in between. CDR3 length equals 13 residues. CDR3 protein: CASSLTGTTEAFF. CDR3 nucleotides: TGTGCCAGCAGTTTAACCGGCACCACTGAAGCTTTCTTT.

This clonotype has just a few counts. This rearrangement joins TRBV4-1 to TRBJ2-2, with a tentative D call TRBD1 (5 bases). V gave up 0 bases and J gave up 6 bases, with 8 bases separating them. Per germline, CDR1 MGHRA and CDR2 YSYEKL. The CDR3 is 14 amino acids. CDR3 in DNA: TGCGCCAGCAGCCAAGATATAGGGGCCGGGGAGCTGTTTTTT. It encodes CASSQDIGAGELFF.

This clonotype turned up a few times. The chain couples TRBV3-1 to TRBJ2-1; the D gene could be TRBD1 or TRBD2 (5 bases each). Germline V gene lookup returns CDR1 LGHDT and CDR2 YNNKEL (reference sequence). The CDR3 contains 14 residues. V was cut by 5 bases and J by 9 bases, with 17 bases left in between. The CDR3 reads CASSEHPGTPEQFF. As DNA, the CDR3 is TGTGCCAGCAGCGAACACCCCGGGACCCCTGAGCAGTTCTTC.

This clonotype was seen a handful of times. The V call is TRBV7-2, the J call TRBJ2-7, with D possibly being TRBD1 or TRBD2 (5 bases each). V dropped 0 bases and J dropped 3 bases, with 24 bases sitting between them. Looked up from germline, CDR1 is SGHTA and CDR2 is FQGNSA. This CDR3 is 19 amino acids long. This CDR3 reads CASSLAMVGWTGRDYEQYF. The CDR3, as DNA: TGTGCCAGCAGCTTAGCGATGGTGGGGTGGACTGGCAGGGACTACGAGCAGTACTTC.

This clonotype occurred a few times. This chain connects TRBV4-2 to TRBJ2-7; 9 bases are shared with TRBD2. Germline CDR1 and CDR2: LGHNA and YNFKEQ. V was clipped by 4 bases and J by 3 bases; unmatched bases: 10. CDR3 size: 16 residues. The CDR3: CASSRHVSGGLYEQYF. The CDR3 DNA follows: TGTGCCAGCAGCCGCCACGTTAGCGGGGGTCTCTACGAGCAGTACTTC.

This clonotype has only a few counts. The rearrangement links TRBV4-1 to TRBJ2-7; 12 positions match TRBD2. The V gene's germline CDR1 is MGHRA and CDR2 YSYEKL. The CDR3 is made up of 18 amino acids. V dropped 1 base and J dropped 0; count of bases not matched to a gene: 7. CDR3 coding DNA: TGCGCCAGCAGCCAAGGCCCCGGACTAGCGGGGAGCTCCTACGAGCAGTACTTC. Residues: CASSQGPGLAGSSYEQYF.

The chain uses TRBV4-1 and TRBJ2-7, with TRBD1 as a possible D gene (6 bases). There are 17 residues in the CDR3. Germline CDR1 MGHRA, CDR2 YSYEKL. Deletions cut 4 bases from V and 6 bases from J, with 25 bases between. The CDR3 bases are TGCGCCAGCAGCCCCCGGACCACACTTACAGGGTCGGGCGAGCAGTACTTC. It codes for CASSPRTTLTGSGEQYF.

On this clonotype: The junction differs from germline at one of its ends, possibly a read error. J is TRBJ2-1 and V is TRBV12-5; weak D call: TRBD2 (6 bases). The CDR3 extends over 16 amino acids. Germline V gene sequence: CDR1 LGHNT, CDR2 FRNRAP. CDR3 DNA: TGTGTTAGTGGTTTGGTACAGAGTAGCGGCTCTGCTGAGCAGTTCTTC. This gives the protein CVSGLVQSSGSAEQFF.